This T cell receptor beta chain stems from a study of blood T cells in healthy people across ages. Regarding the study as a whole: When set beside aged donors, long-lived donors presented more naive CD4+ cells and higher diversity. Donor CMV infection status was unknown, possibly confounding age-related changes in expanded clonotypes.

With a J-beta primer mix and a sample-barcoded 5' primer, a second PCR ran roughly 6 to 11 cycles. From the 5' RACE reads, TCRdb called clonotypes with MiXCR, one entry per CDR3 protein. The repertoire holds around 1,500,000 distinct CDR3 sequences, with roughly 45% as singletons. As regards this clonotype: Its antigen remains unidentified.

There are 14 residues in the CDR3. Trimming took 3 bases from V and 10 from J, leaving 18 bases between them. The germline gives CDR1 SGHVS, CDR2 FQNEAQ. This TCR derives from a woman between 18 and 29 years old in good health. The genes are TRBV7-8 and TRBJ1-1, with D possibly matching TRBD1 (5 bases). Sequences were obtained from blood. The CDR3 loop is CASSFGTDRNLAFF. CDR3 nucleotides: TGTGCCAGCAGCTTCGGGACGGATAGGAACCTAGCTTTCTTT.